The 27 T cell receptor beta chains below come from one sample, sequenced in a study of T cell responses to AZD1222 COVID-19 vaccine. This table comes from immunoSEQ multiplex PCR, and its TCRdb copy is limited to in-frame clones, with some not included. The table lists about 190,000 clones, approximately 91% of them singletons. The specimen comprised peripheral blood, sampled on day 0 of AZD1222 vaccination. These receptors were collected from an adult in good health.

V is TRBV7-8 and J is TRBJ1-2; 8 bases line up with TRBD1. The CDR3 length is 15 residues. Looked up from germline, CDR1 is SGHVS and CDR2 is FQNEAQ. Germline trimming cut 5 bases from V and 4 bases from J; bases unmatched to any gene: 9. Here the CDR3 DNA reads TGTGCCAGCAGCCAGGACAGGGTATCCCCCTATGGCTACACCTTC. Translated: CASSQDRVSPYGYTF.

The V and J genes are TRBV29-1 and TRBJ2-2; the match to TRBD1 covers 7 bases. Unmatched junction bases numbered 7, after V lost 2 bases and J lost 1 base. The germline V gene has CDR1 SQVTM and CDR2 ANQGSEA. This CDR3 comprises 16 residues. The DNA of the CDR3 is TGCAGCGTTGAAACTTTTCCAGGGGGGAACACCGGGGAGCTGTTTTTT. Amino acids: CSVETFPGGNTGELFF.

For this clone: The sample carries other DNA sequences with the same CDR3. In DNA, the CDR3 is TGTGCCAGTAGTATCGGGGGGGCTGAAGCTTTCTTT. Its protein product is CASSIGGAEAFF. The chain is built from TRBV19 and TRBJ1-1, with D perhaps matching TRBD1 (5 bases). Germline V CDR1 and CDR2: LNHDA, SQIVND (reference sequence). The CDR3 has 12 amino acids. Trimming removed 3 bases at V and 6 bases at J, with 8 bases between.

The V call is TRBV5-6, the J call TRBJ2-7; D call uncertain. The germline V gene encodes CDR1 SGHDT and CDR2 YYEEEE. The CDR3 has 15 residues. V was shortened by 0 bases and J by 1 base, with 11 bases between the two germline ends. DNA of the CDR3: TGTGCCAGCAGCTTGGATTTAGACCTATCCTACGAGCAGTACTTC. The encoded protein is CASSLDLDLSYEQYF. Supplemented by reference TRBV5-6 and TRBJ2-7, the full variable domain reads DAGVTQSPTHLIKTRGQQVTLRCSPKSGHDTVSWYQQALGQGPQFIFQYYEEEERQRGNFPDRFSGHQFPNYSSELNVNALLLGDSALYLCASSLDLDLSYEQYFGPGTRLTVT.

The rearrangement links TRBV28 to TRBJ2-1, with D unclear. The length of the CDR3 is 14 residues. Trimming took 1 base from V and 15 from J, leaving 19 bases between them. Germline lookup yields CDR1 MDHEN and CDR2 SYDVKM. CDR3 loop: CASSLLTTTKSPFF. DNA of the CDR3: TGTGCCAGCAGTTTATTAACCACCACCAAGAGTCCGTTCTTC.

V is TRBV5-1 and J is TRBJ2-7; D is possibly TRBD2 (5 bases). CDR1 SGHRS and CDR2 YFSETQ come from the germline V gene. CDR3 size: 13 residues. V lost 5 bases and J 2 bases, leaving 11 bases between the germline ends. For the CDR3, the DNA is TGCGCCAGCAGAGGCAGCGGTACCTACGAGCAGTACTTC. It specifies CASRGSGTYEQYF.

V and J are TRBV7-2 and TRBJ2-1; possible D gene TRBD1, 5 bases. The CDR3 runs to 15 residues. Trimming shortened V by 4 bases and J by 0 bases, and 10 bases separated the two germline ends. Per the germline V gene, CDR1 is SGHTA and CDR2 is FQGNSA. CDR3 sequence: CASSSTASSYNEQFF. Written as DNA, the CDR3 is TGTGCCAGCAGCTCGACAGCCAGCTCCTACAATGAGCAGTTCTTC.

The chain carries TRBV9 and TRBJ2-3, with TRBD2 identical over 10 bases. CDR3 length: 16 amino acids. Germline V gene lookup returns CDR1 SGDLS and CDR2 YYNGEE. V shed 0 bases and J 2 bases; nucleotides not matched to a gene: 3. Written as DNA, the CDR3 is TGTGCCAGCAGCGTAGGTACTAGCGGGAACACAGATACGCAGTATTTT. Translated: CASSVGTSGNTDTQYF.

V is TRBV28 and J is TRBJ2-7, with a possible D match to TRBD1 (6 bases). Per the germline V gene, CDR1 is MDHEN and CDR2 is SYDVKM. V lost 5 bases and J lost 2, with 13 bases in between. CDR3 size: 14 residues. The CDR3 region has the DNA TGTGCCAGCAGTAAGGGACAACCTCCCTACGAGCAGTACTTC. It codes for CASSKGQPPYEQYF.

The chain employs TRBV28 and TRBJ2-7; D gene uncertain. The CDR3 has 12 residues. V lost 4 bases, J lost 3 bases, and 7 bases lay in between. Germline CDR1 and CDR2: MDHEN and SYDVKM. This CDR3 reads CASSSDLYEQYF. Written as DNA, the CDR3 is TGTGCCAGCAGTTCCGATCTCTACGAGCAGTACTTC.

The V and J genes are TRBV5-1 and TRBJ2-1; 9 nucleotides align to TRBD1. The germline CDR1 and CDR2 sequences are SGHRS and YFSETQ. J was trimmed by 4 bases and V by 0 bases; bases with no gene match: 5. The CDR3 spans 16 residues. The CDR3 coding sequence is TGCGCCAGCAGCTTGGGGGGACAGGGTGCTTACAATGAGCAGTTCTTC. Its protein is CASSLGGQGAYNEQFF.

V and J are TRBV4-1 and TRBJ1-2; D is ambiguous. The CDR3 is 16 amino acids. Trimming took 2 bases from V and 5 from J, leaving 18 bases between them. CDR1 and CDR2 from the germline V gene are MGHRA and YSYEKL. The CDR3 spells CASSQSPAEGNYGYTF. The CDR3 DNA is TGCGCCAGCAGCCAAAGTCCGGCAGAAGGAAATTATGGCTACACCTTC.

V and J are TRBV7-8 and TRBJ1-2, with D hard to call. Trimming took off 3 bases at V and 7 bases at J, with 12 bases between the two ends. Looked up from germline, CDR1 is SGHVS and CDR2 is FQNEAQ. The length of the CDR3 is 13 residues. CDR3 loop: CASSFGAAGGYTF. CDR3 DNA: TGTGCCAGCAGCTTCGGCGCAGCGGGTGGCTACACCTTC.

The CDR3 region has the DNA TGTGCCAGCAGCTTACTGGGGCCCAACACCGGGGAGCTGTTTTTT. It specifies CASSLLGPNTGELFF. This rearrangement joins TRBV7-2 to TRBJ2-2, with a weak D call TRBD1 (5 bases). The CDR3 has 15 residues. V lost 2 bases and J lost 2, with 9 bases in between. The germline gives CDR1 SGHTA, CDR2 FQGNSA.

The V call is TRBV7-9, the J call TRBJ2-5; D gene unclear. Germline loops: CDR1 SEHNR, CDR2 FQNEAQ (reference sequence). V was pared by 10 bases and J by 2 bases, with 11 bases between. CDR3 length: 12 amino acids. CDR3 DNA: TGTGCCATCCAGGATCTTCAAGAGACCCAGTACTTC. Amino acid sequence: CAIQDLQETQYF.

This clone was found once. This rearrangement joins TRBV7-3 to TRBJ2-1; D is perhaps TRBD2 (5 bases). Germline CDR1 SGHTA, CDR2 FQGTGA. V was pared by 1 base and J by 0 bases, with 13 bases between. This CDR3 is 17 amino acids long. The CDR3 region is CASSLKGAVSSYNEQFF. The CDR3 DNA follows: TGTGCCAGCAGCTTAAAAGGAGCGGTAAGCTCCTACAATGAGCAGTTCTTC. The entire variable domain, with the rest obtained from reference TRBV7-3 and TRBJ2-1, is as follows: GAGVSQTPSNKVTEKGKYVELRCDPISGHTALYWYRQSLGQGPEFLIYFQGTGAADDSGLPNDRFFAVRPEGSVSTLKIQRTERGDSAVYLCASSLKGAVSSYNEQFFGPGTRLTVL.

The V and J genes are TRBV9 and TRBJ2-5; D gene unclear. The germline CDR1 and CDR2 sequences are SGDLS and YYNGEE. CDR3 length equals 13 residues. V gave up 0 bases and J gave up 4 bases, with 7 bases separating them. The CDR3 loop reads CASSVGVGETQYF. The DNA of the CDR3 is TGTGCCAGCAGCGTAGGCGTGGGAGAGACCCAGTACTTC.

V is TRBV4-3 and J is TRBJ2-2; TRBD2 is a possible D gene (5 bases). Germline CDR1 and CDR2: LGHNA and YSLEER. The CDR3 length is 15 residues. V was shortened by 0 bases and J by 7 bases, with 12 bases between the two germline ends. The DNA for the CDR3 is TGCGCCAGCAGCCAAGATTGGACTTCGGACGGGGAGCTGTTTTTT. Translating gives CASSQDWTSDGELFF.

Concerning this clone: This CDR3 is also generated by other DNA sequences in the sample. V gene TRBV5-1 combines with J gene TRBJ1-2; D possibly corresponds to TRBD1 (6 bases). The CDR3 consists of 12 residues. The V gene lost 0 bases and the J gene lost 8 bases, with 8 bases spanning the gap. Germline assignment: CDR1 SGHRS and CDR2 YFSETQ. CDR3 in amino acids: CASSLAGDGYTF. The CDR3 DNA follows: TGCGCCAGCAGCTTGGCAGGGGACGGCTACACCTTC.

This clone was recorded a few times. The V and J genes are TRBV19 and TRBJ2-1; D is possibly TRBD2 (6 bases). Between the trimmed V and J ends, which lost 2 bases and 7 bases, there was a span of 15 bases. This CDR3 is 15 amino acids long. Germline-derived CDR1 and CDR2 are LNHDA and SQIVND (reference sequence). DNA for the CDR3: TGTGCCAGTAGTATAAGTGGAGGGGCAGAGAATGAGCAGTTCTTC. Protein product: CASSISGGAENEQFF.

The chain couples TRBV20-1 to TRBJ1-4; no definite D call. This CDR3 has 13 amino acids. The V end lost 3 bases, the J end lost 8 bases, and 13 bases lay between the germline ends. Per germline, CDR1 DFQATT and CDR2 SNEGSKA (reference sequence). The CDR3 bases are TGCAGTGCTAGTTTATTGGTAGGAGAAAAACTGTTTTTT. Translation gives CSASLLVGEKLFF.

This chain connects TRBV12-5 to TRBJ1-2; D is unresolved. CDR3 length: 14 amino acids. The germline V and J ends were trimmed by 3 bases and 6 bases, with 14 bases remaining between them. CDR1 is LGHNT and CDR2 is FRNRAP in the germline V gene. The CDR3 DNA reads TGTGCTAGTGGTTTCAGCATTATGGGCGATGGCTACACCTTC. It encodes CASGFSIMGDGYTF.

J is TRBJ1-2 and V is TRBV7-9, with D possibly TRBD1 on 5 matching bases. The V end lost 1 base, the J end lost 6 bases, and 15 bases lay between the germline ends. Germline V gives CDR1 SEHNR, CDR2 FQNEAQ (reference sequence). CDR3 length: 15 residues. The CDR3 loop reads CASSLVGHTYDGYTF. The CDR3 DNA follows: TGTGCCAGCAGCTTAGTGGGGCACACCTACGATGGCTACACCTTC.

The chain has TRBV27 and TRBJ1-6; TRBD1 aligns across 7 bases. This CDR3 comprises 17 residues. In germline, CDR1 is MNHEY, CDR2 SMNVEV (reference sequence). Germline trimming cut 5 bases from V and 5 bases from J; bases unmatched to any gene: 12. The CDR3 nucleotides read TGTGCCAGCAGTATAACGACAGGGAAGTTGCATAATTCACCCCTCCACTTT. It encodes CASSITTGKLHNSPLHF.

This chain links TRBV5-1 with TRBJ2-1, with a weak D call TRBD2 (6 bases). Trimming took 3 bases from V and 6 from J, leaving 13 bases between them. CDR1 and CDR2 from the germline V gene are SGHRS and YFSETQ. There are 14 residues in the CDR3. CDR3 bases: TGCGCCAGCAGCTCCCGACTAGTCTCCAATGAGCAGTTCTTC. It specifies CASSSRLVSNEQFF. Looking up the rest from reference TRBV5-1 and TRBJ2-1 gives the full variable domain: KAGVTQTPRYLIKTRGQQVTLSCSPISGHRSVSWYQQTPGQGLQFLFEYFSETQRNKGNFPGRFSGRQFSNSRSEMNVSTLELGDSALYLCASSSRLVSNEQFFGPGTRLTVL.

The chain couples TRBV5-4 to TRBJ2-7, with 8 bases that match TRBD1. V gave up 0 bases and J gave up 6 bases; unmatched junction bases: 5. Germline V gene data show CDR1 as SGHNT and CDR2 as YYREEE (reference sequence). The CDR3 contains 14 residues. The CDR3 reads CASSLGQGTGEQYF. Here the CDR3 DNA reads TGTGCCAGCAGCTTGGGACAGGGGACAGGCGAGCAGTACTTC.

This rearrangement joins TRBV6-5 to TRBJ1-4, with a weak D call TRBD1 (6 bases). The germline CDR1 and CDR2 sequences are MNHEY and SVGAGI. The CDR3 is made up of 15 amino acids. Trimming took 2 bases from V and 5 from J, leaving 12 bases between them. The CDR3 coding sequence is TGTGCCAGCAGTTACACAGGGACTTCGAATGAAAAACTGTTTTTT. This codes for CASSYTGTSNEKLFF.